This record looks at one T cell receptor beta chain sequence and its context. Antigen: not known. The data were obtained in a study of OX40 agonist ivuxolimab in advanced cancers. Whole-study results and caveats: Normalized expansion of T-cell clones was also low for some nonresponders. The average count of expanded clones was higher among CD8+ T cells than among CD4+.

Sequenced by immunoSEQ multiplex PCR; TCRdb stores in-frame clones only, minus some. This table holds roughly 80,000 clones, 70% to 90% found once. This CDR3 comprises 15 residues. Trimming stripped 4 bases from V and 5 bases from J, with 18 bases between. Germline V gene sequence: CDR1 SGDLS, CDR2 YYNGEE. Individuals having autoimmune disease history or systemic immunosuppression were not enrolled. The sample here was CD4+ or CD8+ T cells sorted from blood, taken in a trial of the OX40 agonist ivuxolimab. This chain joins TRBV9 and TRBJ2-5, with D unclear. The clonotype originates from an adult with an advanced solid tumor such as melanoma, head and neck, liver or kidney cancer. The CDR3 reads CASSTSPSLGETQYF. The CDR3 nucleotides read TGTGCCAGCAGCACGAGTCCGTCCCTAGGGGAGACCCAGTACTTC.